A selection of T cell receptor beta chains follows, all from one sample in a study of a mutant IDH1 vaccine in newly diagnosed glioma. No antigens are known for them. The repertoire was sequenced with immunoSEQ multiplex PCR; TCRdb's copy has only in-frame clones and lacks some. The profile covers about 48,000 clones, with approximately 79% appearing a single time and 5.5% to 8.5% taken by the ten largest. The starting material was PBMCs, obtained from a glioma patient whose treatment included an IDH1 peptide vaccine. These receptors came from a man aged 35 to 55 with glioma. Both conserved end residues are part of each CDR3. Each record gives: clone size, D gene, V gene, J gene, CDR3 protein, CDR3 DNA. D genes are given only for firm matches. The size field is filled for only some rows; it gives once, few, many or a size class.

clone_size: .
d_call: .
v_call: TRBV7-9
j_call: TRBJ1-1
cdr3_aa: CASSLARYGATDRNTEAFF
cdr3_nt: TGTGCCAGCAGCTTAGCGAGGTACGGGGCGACAGATCGCAACACTGAAGCTTTCTTT

clone_size: once
d_call: .
v_call: TRBV6-1
j_call: TRBJ2-3
cdr3_aa: CASSDMGWQVSTDTQYF
cdr3_nt: TGTGCCAGCAGTGATATGGGGTGGCAGGTCAGCACAGATACGCAGTATTTT

clone_size: few
d_call: .
v_call: TRBV18
j_call: TRBJ1-5
cdr3_aa: CASSPGPSIGYSNQPQHF
cdr3_nt: TGTGCCAGCTCACCGGGACCATCAATAGGATATAGCAATCAGCCCCAGCATTTT

clone_size: few
d_call: .
v_call: TRBV10-1
j_call: TRBJ2-7
cdr3_aa: CASFLYEQYF
cdr3_nt: TGCGCCAGCTTCCTCTACGAGCAGTACTTC

clone_size: .
d_call: .
v_call: TRBV19
j_call: TRBJ2-1
cdr3_aa: CASSIDARSPYNEQFF
cdr3_nt: TGTGCCAGTAGTATAGATGCCCGATCGCCCTACAATGAGCAGTTCTTC

clone_size: .
d_call: .
v_call: TRBV7-9
j_call: TRBJ1-2
cdr3_aa: CASSFNGGDGYTF
cdr3_nt: TGTGCCAGCAGCTTTAATGGGGGTGATGGCTACACCTTC

clone_size: .
d_call: .
v_call: TRBV10-3
j_call: TRBJ2-6
cdr3_aa: CAISEGNMFSGANVLTF
cdr3_nt: TGTGCCATCAGTGAGGGGAATATGTTCTCTGGGGCCAACGTCCTGACTTTC

clone_size: few
d_call: .
v_call: TRBV30
j_call: TRBJ1-6
cdr3_aa: CAWSVEAANSPLHF
cdr3_nt: TGTGCCTGGAGTGTGGAGGCGGCTAATTCACCCCTCCACTTT

clone_size: .
d_call: TRBD1
v_call: TRBV5-4
j_call: TRBJ1-2
cdr3_aa: CASSHTRGGDGYTF
cdr3_nt: TGTGCCAGCAGTCATACCAGAGGGGGCGATGGCTACACCTTC

clone_size: .
d_call: .
v_call: TRBV19
j_call: TRBJ1-5
cdr3_aa: CASSIGVNQPQHF
cdr3_nt: TGTGCCAGTAGTATCGGGGTGAATCAGCCCCAGCATTTT

clone_size: .
d_call: .
v_call: TRBV10-1
j_call: TRBJ2-7
cdr3_aa: CASSAFSEQYF
cdr3_nt: TGCGCCAGCAGCGCTTTTAGCGAGCAGTACTTC

clone_size: few
d_call: .
v_call: TRBV29-1
j_call: TRBJ1-1
cdr3_aa: CSVAPSARGTEAFF
cdr3_nt: TGCAGCGTTGCCCCGTCGGCCAGAGGTACTGAAGCTTTCTTT

clone_size: .
d_call: .
v_call: TRBV6-4
j_call: TRBJ1-1
cdr3_aa: CASSLSASNTEAFF
cdr3_nt: TGTGCCAGCAGTCTGTCCGCCTCGAACACTGAAGCTTTCTTT

clone_size: few
d_call: .
v_call: TRBV7-9
j_call: TRBJ2-7
cdr3_aa: CASSLVLGYEQYF
cdr3_nt: TGTGCCAGCAGCTTAGTGCTGGGCTACGAGCAGTACTTC

clone_size: .
d_call: TRBD1
v_call: TRBV6-5
j_call: TRBJ1-2
cdr3_aa: CASSYSGQGYGYTF
cdr3_nt: TGTGCCAGCAGTTACTCCGGACAGGGCTATGGCTACACCTTC

clone_size: .
d_call: .
v_call: TRBV5-1
j_call: TRBJ2-7
cdr3_aa: CASSLGGEQYF
cdr3_nt: TGCGCCAGCAGCTTGGGCGGCGAGCAGTACTTC

clone_size: .
d_call: TRBD1
v_call: TRBV5-4
j_call: TRBJ1-4
cdr3_aa: CASSLRQGLNEKLFF
cdr3_nt: TGTGCCAGCAGCTTGAGACAGGGCCTAAATGAAAAACTGTTTTTT

clone_size: .
d_call: TRBD2
v_call: TRBV5-1
j_call: TRBJ2-7
cdr3_aa: CASSLGTGGAYEQYF
cdr3_nt: TGCGCCAGCAGCTTGGGTACGGGGGGGGCCTACGAGCAGTACTTC

clone_size: .
d_call: .
v_call: TRBV5-1
j_call: TRBJ2-7
cdr3_aa: CASSLAAGTYEQYF
cdr3_nt: TGCGCCAGCAGCTTGGCGGCAGGAACCTACGAGCAGTACTTC

clone_size: once
d_call: .
v_call: TRBV19
j_call: TRBJ1-5
cdr3_aa: CASSIPRGGLSNQPQHF
cdr3_nt: TGTGCCAGTAGTATCCCCCGTGGAGGGCTCAGCAATCAGCCCCAGCATTTT

clone_size: few
d_call: .
v_call: TRBV27
j_call: TRBJ1-1
cdr3_aa: CASSLSTGQSNTEAFF
cdr3_nt: TGTGCCAGCAGTTTATCGACGGGACAATCGAACACTGAAGCTTTCTTT

clone_size: .
d_call: TRBD2
v_call: TRBV5-1
j_call: TRBJ2-3
cdr3_aa: CASSRAGRGGRYDTQYF
cdr3_nt: TGCGCCAGCAGCCGGGCTGGGCGGGGGGGCCGTTATGATACGCAGTATTTT

clone_size: .
d_call: .
v_call: TRBV5-1
j_call: TRBJ1-6
cdr3_aa: CASSLRQGLGSPLHF
cdr3_nt: TGCGCCAGCAGCTTGCGGCAGGGCTTAGGTTCACCCCTCCACTTT

clone_size: .
d_call: TRBD1
v_call: TRBV6-6
j_call: TRBJ1-1
cdr3_aa: CASRDTGGITEAFF
cdr3_nt: TGTGCCAGCAGAGACACAGGGGGAATCACTGAAGCTTTCTTT

clone_size: .
d_call: .
v_call: TRBV19
j_call: TRBJ2-3
cdr3_aa: CASSIGSRDTQYF
cdr3_nt: TGTGCCAGTAGTATTGGGTCCAGAGATACGCAGTATTTT

clone_size: .
d_call: .
v_call: TRBV9
j_call: TRBJ2-6
cdr3_aa: CASSVQGTGANVLTF
cdr3_nt: TGTGCCAGCAGCGTACAGGGAACCGGGGCCAACGTCCTGACTTTC

clone_size: .
d_call: .
v_call: TRBV7-8
j_call: TRBJ1-2
cdr3_aa: CASSPAELSYGYTF
cdr3_nt: TGTGCCAGCAGCCCCGCGGAACTCAGCTATGGCTACACCTTC

clone_size: few
d_call: .
v_call: TRBV27
j_call: TRBJ2-2
cdr3_aa: CASSLVNTGELFF
cdr3_nt: TGTGCCAGCAGTTTAGTCAACACCGGGGAGCTGTTTTTT

clone_size: .
d_call: TRBD1
v_call: TRBV19
j_call: TRBJ2-2
cdr3_aa: CASSGQGHTGELFF
cdr3_nt: TGTGCCAGTAGCGGACAGGGGCACACCGGGGAGCTGTTTTTT

clone_size: .
d_call: .
v_call: TRBV7-8
j_call: TRBJ1-1
cdr3_aa: CASSPGHPNTEAFF
cdr3_nt: TGTGCCAGCAGCCCCGGGCACCCGAACACTGAAGCTTTCTTT

clone_size: .
d_call: TRBD1
v_call: TRBV10-3
j_call: TRBJ1-2
cdr3_aa: CAIRLDRNYGYTF
cdr3_nt: TGTGCCATCAGATTGGACAGGAACTATGGCTACACCTTC

clone_size: .
d_call: .
v_call: TRBV30
j_call: TRBJ2-5
cdr3_aa: CAWSVRLRPVETQYF
cdr3_nt: TGTGCCTGGAGTGTACGGCTGCGGCCCGTCGAGACCCAGTACTTC

clone_size: .
d_call: TRBD1
v_call: TRBV6-5
j_call: TRBJ1-2
cdr3_aa: CASSYSGTGDNYGYTF
cdr3_nt: TGTGCCAGCAGTTACTCCGGCACAGGGGATAACTATGGCTACACCTTC

clone_size: .
d_call: .
v_call: TRBV5-1
j_call: TRBJ1-6
cdr3_aa: CASSAQAAYNSPLHF
cdr3_nt: TGCGCCAGCAGCGCACAGGCGGCCTATAATTCACCCCTCCACTTT

clone_size: .
d_call: .
v_call: TRBV4-1
j_call: TRBJ1-3
cdr3_aa: CASSQADSSGNTIYF
cdr3_nt: TGCGCCAGCAGCCAAGCAGATAGCTCTGGAAACACCATATATTTT

clone_size: .
d_call: .
v_call: TRBV27
j_call: TRBJ2-3
cdr3_aa: CASSLSSFGSTDTQYF
cdr3_nt: TGTGCCAGCAGTTTAAGTTCTTTCGGCAGCACAGATACGCAGTATTTT

clone_size: .
d_call: TRBD1
v_call: TRBV6-1
j_call: TRBJ2-7
cdr3_aa: CASSDQGALDEQYF
cdr3_nt: TGTGCCAGCAGTGACCAGGGGGCTCTGGACGAGCAGTACTTC

clone_size: .
d_call: .
v_call: TRBV6-1
j_call: TRBJ2-7
cdr3_aa: CASSAVTGSEQYF
cdr3_nt: TGTGCCAGCAGTGCCGTTACCGGATCCGAGCAGTACTTC

clone_size: .
d_call: TRBD1
v_call: TRBV4-2
j_call: TRBJ2-7
cdr3_aa: CASSQTPGQSYEQYF
cdr3_nt: TGTGCCAGCAGCCAGACGCCGGGACAGTCCTACGAGCAGTACTTC

clone_size: .
d_call: TRBD1
v_call: TRBV19
j_call: TRBJ1-2
cdr3_aa: CASTGTGGYNYGYTF
cdr3_nt: TGTGCCAGTACCGGGACAGGGGGTTATAACTATGGCTACACCTTC

clone_size: .
d_call: .
v_call: TRBV15
j_call: TRBJ1-2
cdr3_aa: CATSRTFPGGHGYTF
cdr3_nt: TGTGCCACCAGCAGAACCTTCCCGGGGGGTCATGGCTACACCTTC

clone_size: .
d_call: TRBD1
v_call: TRBV5-1
j_call: TRBJ2-7
cdr3_aa: CASSTGQATYEQYF
cdr3_nt: TGCGCCAGCAGCACGGGACAGGCCACCTACGAGCAGTACTTC

clone_size: .
d_call: .
v_call: TRBV10-3
j_call: TRBJ2-7
cdr3_aa: CAISDSGSSSYEQYF
cdr3_nt: TGTGCCATCAGTGACTCGGGGAGCAGCTCCTACGAGCAGTACTTC

clone_size: .
d_call: TRBD1
v_call: TRBV15
j_call: TRBJ1-2
cdr3_aa: CATSRELPGTGGSNYGYTF
cdr3_nt: TGTGCCACCAGCAGAGAGTTGCCCGGGACAGGGGGTTCTAACTATGGCTACACCTTC

clone_size: .
d_call: .
v_call: TRBV5-1
j_call: TRBJ2-7
cdr3_aa: CASSLLTDGEQYF
cdr3_nt: TGCGCCAGCAGCCTTCTGACGGATGGCGAGCAGTACTTC

clone_size: .
d_call: .
v_call: TRBV5-1
j_call: TRBJ2-5
cdr3_aa: CASSWGGPETQYF
cdr3_nt: TGCGCCAGCAGCTGGGGGGGCCCAGAGACCCAGTACTTC

clone_size: .
d_call: TRBD1
v_call: TRBV15
j_call: TRBJ1-1
cdr3_aa: CATSRPQGGNTEAFF
cdr3_nt: TGTGCCACCAGCAGACCACAGGGGGGGAACACTGAAGCTTTCTTT

clone_size: .
d_call: TRBD2
v_call: TRBV4-2
j_call: TRBJ2-3
cdr3_aa: CASRQGWGGVTDTQYF
cdr3_nt: TGTGCCAGCAGACAAGGTTGGGGGGGGGTCACAGATACGCAGTATTTT

clone_size: .
d_call: TRBD1
v_call: TRBV6-5
j_call: TRBJ1-2
cdr3_aa: CASSPGQGRYGYTF
cdr3_nt: TGTGCCAGCAGTCCCGGACAGGGCCGGTATGGCTACACCTTC

clone_size: .
d_call: .
v_call: TRBV18
j_call: TRBJ1-2
cdr3_aa: CASSPRPGDLRGYGYTF
cdr3_nt: TGTGCCAGCTCACCGCGTCCAGGGGACTTGCGCGGCTATGGCTACACCTTC

clone_size: .
d_call: .
v_call: TRBV7-2
j_call: TRBJ2-5
cdr3_aa: CASSLFGTYQETQYF
cdr3_nt: TGTGCCAGCAGCCTTTTCGGGACGTACCAAGAGACCCAGTACTTC

clone_size: .
d_call: .
v_call: TRBV7-2
j_call: TRBJ2-1
cdr3_aa: CASSSYREDEQFF
cdr3_nt: TGTGCCAGCAGCTCGTACAGGGAAGATGAGCAGTTCTTC

clone_size: few
d_call: TRBD1
v_call: TRBV11-2
j_call: TRBJ1-1
cdr3_aa: CASIQGQGLAEAFF
cdr3_nt: TGTGCCAGCATCCAGGGACAGGGGCTTGCTGAAGCTTTCTTT

clone_size: .
d_call: TRBD1
v_call: TRBV5-1
j_call: TRBJ1-1
cdr3_aa: CASGGRQGEGEAFF
cdr3_nt: TGCGCCAGCGGGGGGAGACAGGGTGAGGGTGAAGCTTTCTTT

clone_size: .
d_call: .
v_call: TRBV28
j_call: TRBJ1-1
cdr3_aa: CASSLFRIQGTEAFF
cdr3_nt: TGTGCCAGCAGTTTATTCCGTATACAGGGCACTGAAGCTTTCTTT

clone_size: once
d_call: .
v_call: TRBV5-8
j_call: TRBJ1-4
cdr3_aa: CASSLGATTNEKLFF
cdr3_nt: TGTGCCAGCAGCCTTGGTGCTACAACTAATGAAAAACTGTTTTTT

clone_size: .
d_call: .
v_call: TRBV2
j_call: TRBJ2-7
cdr3_aa: CASRGNIDYEQYF
cdr3_nt: TGTGCCAGCAGAGGAAATATCGACTACGAGCAGTACTTC

clone_size: .
d_call: TRBD1
v_call: TRBV5-1
j_call: TRBJ1-2
cdr3_aa: CASSRTGTGGSLGYTF
cdr3_nt: TGCGCCAGCAGCCGAACCGGGACAGGGGGGTCTCTGGGCTACACCTTC

clone_size: few
d_call: .
v_call: TRBV6-6
j_call: TRBJ2-2
cdr3_aa: CASSPGGETGELFF
cdr3_nt: TGTGCCAGCAGCCCCGGCGGGGAAACCGGGGAGCTGTTTTTT

clone_size: .
d_call: TRBD1
v_call: TRBV6-1
j_call: TRBJ2-7
cdr3_aa: CASSEWDRGSYEQYF
cdr3_nt: TGTGCCAGCAGTGAATGGGACAGGGGATCCTACGAGCAGTACTTC